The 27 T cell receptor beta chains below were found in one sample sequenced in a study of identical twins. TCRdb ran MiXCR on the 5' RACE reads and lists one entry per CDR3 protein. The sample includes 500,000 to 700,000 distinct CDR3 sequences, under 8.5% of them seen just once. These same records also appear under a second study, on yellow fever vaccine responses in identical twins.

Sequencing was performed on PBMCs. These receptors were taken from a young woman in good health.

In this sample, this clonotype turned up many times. The CDR3: CASSLNGQGGFGNTIYF. The CDR3 DNA sequence: TGTGCCAGCAGTTTAAACGGACAGGGAGGCTTCGGAAACACCATATATTTT. The rearrangement links TRBV12-3 or TRBV12-4 to TRBJ1-3, with 8 bases matching TRBD1. V dropped 2 bases and J dropped 4; count of bases not matched to a gene: 10. This CDR3 has 17 amino acids.

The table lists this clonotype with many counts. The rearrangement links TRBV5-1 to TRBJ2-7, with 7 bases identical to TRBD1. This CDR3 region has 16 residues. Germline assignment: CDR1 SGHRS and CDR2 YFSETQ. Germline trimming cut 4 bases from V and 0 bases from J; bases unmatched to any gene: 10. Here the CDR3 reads CASSTNSGTDSYEQYF. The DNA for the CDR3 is TGCGCCAGCAGCACGAACTCCGGGACAGACTCCTACGAGCAGTACTTC.

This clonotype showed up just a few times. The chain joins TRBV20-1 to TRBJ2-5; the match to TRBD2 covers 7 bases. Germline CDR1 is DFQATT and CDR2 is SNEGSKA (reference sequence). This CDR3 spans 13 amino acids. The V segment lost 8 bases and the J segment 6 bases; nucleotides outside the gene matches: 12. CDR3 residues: CSPMTGGGKTQYF. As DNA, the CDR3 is TGCAGTCCCATGACGGGGGGAGGAAAGACCCAGTACTTC.

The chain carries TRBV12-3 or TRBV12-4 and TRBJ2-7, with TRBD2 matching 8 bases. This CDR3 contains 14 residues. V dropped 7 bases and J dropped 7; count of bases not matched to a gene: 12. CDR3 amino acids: CASNLSGTLGEQYF. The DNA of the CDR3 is TGTGCCAGCAATCTTAGCGGGACGTTGGGGGAGCAGTACTTC.

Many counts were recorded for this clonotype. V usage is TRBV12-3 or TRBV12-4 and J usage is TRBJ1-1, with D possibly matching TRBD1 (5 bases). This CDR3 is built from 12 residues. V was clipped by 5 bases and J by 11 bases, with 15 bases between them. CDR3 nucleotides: TGTGCCAGCAGTCCCGGGACTCCGTGGGCTTTCTTT. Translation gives CASSPGTPWAFF.

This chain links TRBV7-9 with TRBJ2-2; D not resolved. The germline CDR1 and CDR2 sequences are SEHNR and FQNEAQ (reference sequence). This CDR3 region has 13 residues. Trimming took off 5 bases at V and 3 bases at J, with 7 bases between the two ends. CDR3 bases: TGTGCCAGCAGCCCCGCCTACACCGGGGAGCTGTTTTTT. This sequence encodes CASSPAYTGELFF. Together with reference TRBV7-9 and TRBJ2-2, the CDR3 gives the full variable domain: DTGVSQNPRHKITKRGQNVTFRCDPISEHNRLYWYRQTLGQGPEFLTYFQNEAQLEKSRLLSDRFSAERPKGSFSTLEIQRTEQGDSAMYLCASSPAYTGELFFGEGSRLTVL.

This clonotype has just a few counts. The CDR3 DNA reads TGCAGCGCCCCCGGGGGGATGAAGGAGACCCAGTACTTC. It yields the protein CSAPGGMKETQYF. This chain uses TRBV29-1 with TRBJ2-5; 7 bases align to TRBD2. This CDR3 is 13 amino acids long. The junction had 10 bases not matched to a gene; V was cut back by 7 bases and J by 5 bases. CDR1 and CDR2 from the germline V gene are SQVTM and ANQGSEA.

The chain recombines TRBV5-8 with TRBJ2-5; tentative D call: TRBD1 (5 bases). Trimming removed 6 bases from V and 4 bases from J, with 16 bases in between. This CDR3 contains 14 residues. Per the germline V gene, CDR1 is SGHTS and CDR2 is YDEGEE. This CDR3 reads CASNVNLGRETQYF. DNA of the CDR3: TGTGCCAGCAACGTGAACTTGGGGCGAGAGACCCAGTACTTC.

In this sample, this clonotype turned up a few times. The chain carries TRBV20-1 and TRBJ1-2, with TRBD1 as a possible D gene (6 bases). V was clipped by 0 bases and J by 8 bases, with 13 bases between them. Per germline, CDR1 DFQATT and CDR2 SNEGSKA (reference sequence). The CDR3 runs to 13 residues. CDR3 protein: CSARDPGQRGYTF. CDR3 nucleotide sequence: TGCAGTGCTAGAGATCCCGGACAGAGAGGCTACACCTTC.

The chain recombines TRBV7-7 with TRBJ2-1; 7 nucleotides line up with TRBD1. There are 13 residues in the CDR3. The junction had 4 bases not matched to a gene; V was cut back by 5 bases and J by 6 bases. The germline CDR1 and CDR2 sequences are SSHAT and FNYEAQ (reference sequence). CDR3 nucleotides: TGTGCCAGCAGCGCTGACAGGGCCAATGAGCAGTTCTTC. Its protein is CASSADRANEQFF.

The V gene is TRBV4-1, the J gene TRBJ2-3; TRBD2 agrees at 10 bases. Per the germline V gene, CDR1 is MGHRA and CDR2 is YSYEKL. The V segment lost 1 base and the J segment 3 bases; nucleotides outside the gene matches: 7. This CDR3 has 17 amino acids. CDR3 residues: CASSQGALAGITDTQYF. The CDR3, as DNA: TGCGCCAGCAGCCAAGGGGCACTAGCGGGAATTACAGATACGCAGTATTTT.

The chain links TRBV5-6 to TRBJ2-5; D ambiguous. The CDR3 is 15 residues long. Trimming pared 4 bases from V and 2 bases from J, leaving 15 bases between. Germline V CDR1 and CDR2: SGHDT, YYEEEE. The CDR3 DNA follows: TGTGCCAGCAGCCCGATGTTCCCGGTGCAAGAGACCCAGTACTTC. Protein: CASSPMFPVQETQYF.

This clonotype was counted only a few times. The chain's CDR3 is CASTRGSTDTQYF. CDR3 in DNA: TGTGCCAGCACGAGAGGGAGCACAGATACGCAGTATTTT. The chain joins TRBV2 to TRBJ2-3, with D possibly TRBD2 on 5 matching bases. The V end lost 7 bases, the J end lost 0 bases, and 8 bases lay between the germline ends. Looked up from germline, CDR1 is SNHLY and CDR2 is FYNNEI. The CDR3 runs to 13 residues. Full variable domain (missing parts from reference TRBV2 and TRBJ2-3): EPEVTQTPSHQVTQMGQEVILRCVPISNHLYFYWYRQILGQKVEFLVSFYNNEISEKSEIFDDQFSVERPDGSNFTLKIRSTKLEDSAMYFCASTRGSTDTQYFGPGTRLTVL.

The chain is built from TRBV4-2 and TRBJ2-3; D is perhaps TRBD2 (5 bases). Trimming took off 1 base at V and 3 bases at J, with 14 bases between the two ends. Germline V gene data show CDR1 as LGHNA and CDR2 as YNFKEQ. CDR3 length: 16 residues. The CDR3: CASSQGGIAKTDTQYF. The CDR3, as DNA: TGTGCCAGCAGCCAAGGAGGGATCGCCAAAACAGATACGCAGTATTTT.

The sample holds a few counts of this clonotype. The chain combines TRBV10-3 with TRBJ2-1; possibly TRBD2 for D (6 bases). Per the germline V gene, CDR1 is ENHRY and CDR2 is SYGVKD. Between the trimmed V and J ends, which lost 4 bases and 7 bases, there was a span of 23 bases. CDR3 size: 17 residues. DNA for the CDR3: TGTGCCATCAGTGTTGGGGACGCGGGATTGGTAGTAAATGAGCAGTTCTTC. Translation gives CAISVGDAGLVVNEQFF.

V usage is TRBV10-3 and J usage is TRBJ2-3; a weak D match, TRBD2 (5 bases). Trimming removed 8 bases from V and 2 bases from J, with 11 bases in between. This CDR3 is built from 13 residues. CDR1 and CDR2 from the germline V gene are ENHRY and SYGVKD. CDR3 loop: CAIGRGNTDTQYF. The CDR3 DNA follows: TGTGCCATCGGACGGGGTAACACAGATACGCAGTATTTT.

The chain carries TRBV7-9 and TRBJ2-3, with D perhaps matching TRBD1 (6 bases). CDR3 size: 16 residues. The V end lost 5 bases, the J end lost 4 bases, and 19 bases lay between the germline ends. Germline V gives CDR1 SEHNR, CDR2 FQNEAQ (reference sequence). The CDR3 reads CASSPGQNLLPDTQYF. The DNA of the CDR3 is TGTGCCAGCAGCCCCGGACAGAACCTCCTCCCAGATACGCAGTATTTT.

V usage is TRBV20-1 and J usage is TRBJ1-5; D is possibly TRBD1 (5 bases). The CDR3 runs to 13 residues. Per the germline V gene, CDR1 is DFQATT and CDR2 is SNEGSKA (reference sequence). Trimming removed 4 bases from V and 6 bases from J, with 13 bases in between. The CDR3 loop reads CSAIRPGGQPQHF. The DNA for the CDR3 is TGCAGTGCTATTCGCCCCGGGGGTCAGCCCCAGCATTTT.

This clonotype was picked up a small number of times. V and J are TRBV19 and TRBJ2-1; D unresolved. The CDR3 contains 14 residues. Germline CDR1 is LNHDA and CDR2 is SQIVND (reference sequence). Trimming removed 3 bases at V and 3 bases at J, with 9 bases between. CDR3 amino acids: CASSMELDYNEQFF. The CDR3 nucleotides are TGTGCCAGTAGTATGGAGCTAGACTACAATGAGCAGTTCTTC.

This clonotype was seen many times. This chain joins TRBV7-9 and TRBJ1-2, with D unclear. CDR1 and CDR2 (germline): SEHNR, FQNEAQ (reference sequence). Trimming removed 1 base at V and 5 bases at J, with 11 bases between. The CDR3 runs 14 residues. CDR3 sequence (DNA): TGTGCCAGCAGCTTAGGGTCACCGATATATGGCTACACCTTC. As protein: CASSLGSPIYGYTF.

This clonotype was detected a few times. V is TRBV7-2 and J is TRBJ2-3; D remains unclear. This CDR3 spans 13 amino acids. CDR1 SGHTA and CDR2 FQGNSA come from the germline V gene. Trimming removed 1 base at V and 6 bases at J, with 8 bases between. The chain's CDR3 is CASSLEHVDTQYF. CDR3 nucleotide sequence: TGTGCCAGCAGCTTAGAGCACGTTGATACGCAGTATTTT.

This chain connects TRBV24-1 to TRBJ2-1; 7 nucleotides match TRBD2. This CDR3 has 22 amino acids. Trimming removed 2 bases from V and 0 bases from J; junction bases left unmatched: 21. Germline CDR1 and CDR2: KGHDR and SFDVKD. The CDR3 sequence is CATSDYVGLGGREGSSYNEQFF. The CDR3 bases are TGTGCCACCAGTGATTACGTCGGTCTTGGCGGGAGAGAGGGAAGCTCCTACAATGAGCAGTTCTTC.

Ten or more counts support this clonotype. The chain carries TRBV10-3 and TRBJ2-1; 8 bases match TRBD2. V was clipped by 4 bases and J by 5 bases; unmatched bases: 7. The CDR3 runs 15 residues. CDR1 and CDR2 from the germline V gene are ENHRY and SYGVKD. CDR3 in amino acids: CAISAGTRKDNEQFF. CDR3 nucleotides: TGTGCCATCAGTGCCGGGACTAGGAAGGACAATGAGCAGTTCTTC.

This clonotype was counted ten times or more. For the CDR3, the DNA is TGTGCCAGCAGTGAGGGCGGGATAGCCAAAAACATTCAGTACTTC. This sequence encodes CASSEGGIAKNIQYF. V gene TRBV25-1 combines with J gene TRBJ2-4; a weak D match, TRBD2 (6 bases). V lost 3 bases, J lost 0 bases, and 9 bases lay in between. The CDR3 extends over 15 amino acids. Germline V gene sequence: CDR1 MGHDK, CDR2 SYGVNS.

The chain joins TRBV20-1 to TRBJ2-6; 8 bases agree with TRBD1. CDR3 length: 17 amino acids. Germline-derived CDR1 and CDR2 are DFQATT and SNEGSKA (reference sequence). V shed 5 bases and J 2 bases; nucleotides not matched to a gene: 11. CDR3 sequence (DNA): TGCAGTGCTGGGGTTGGACAGGGCACCCCTGGGGCCAACGTCCTGACTTTC. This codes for CSAGVGQGTPGANVLTF.

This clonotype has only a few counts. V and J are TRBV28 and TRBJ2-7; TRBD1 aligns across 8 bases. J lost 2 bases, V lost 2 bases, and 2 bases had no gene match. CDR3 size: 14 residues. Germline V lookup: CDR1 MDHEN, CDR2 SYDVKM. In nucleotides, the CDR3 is TGTGCCAGCAGTTTACAGGGGGCAGCCTACGAGCAGTACTTC. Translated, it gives CASSLQGAAYEQYF.

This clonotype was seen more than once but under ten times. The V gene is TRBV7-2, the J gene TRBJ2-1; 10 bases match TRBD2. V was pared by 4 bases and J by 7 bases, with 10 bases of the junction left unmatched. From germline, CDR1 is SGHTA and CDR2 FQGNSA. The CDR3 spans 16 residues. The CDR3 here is CASSSRTSGLLNEQFF. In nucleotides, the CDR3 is TGTGCCAGCAGCTCCCGGACTAGCGGTCTACTTAATGAGCAGTTCTTC.